A selection of T cell receptor beta chains follows, all from one sample in a study of CD8+CD57+ T cells in acquired aplastic anemia. MiXCR was run by TCRdb on the reads, yielding one entry per CDR3 protein. The repertoire holds roughly 150,000 distinct CDR3 sequences, with approximately 43% as singletons. Sequencing used sorted CD4+, CD8+, or CD8+CD57+ T cells (not recorded which) from PBMCs. The receptors shown here come from a human donor in good health. CDR3s include the opening cysteine and the closing phenylalanine or tryptophan. The order of the fields is D gene, V gene, J gene, clone size, CDR3 DNA, CDR3 protein. A D gene is named only where the DNA matches it firmly. Clone size is not always given. Where it is, it says once, few, many or a class for expanded clones.

.	TRBV9	TRBJ1-6	.	TGTGCCAGCAGCGAGATTAATTCACCCCTCCACTTT	CASSEINSPLHF
.	TRBV2	TRBJ1-6	.	TGTGCCAGCAGGCAGGGCAGGTTAGATTCACCCCTCCACTTT	CASRQGRLDSPLHF
.	TRBV24-1	TRBJ2-1	.	TGTGCCACCAGTGAGGGTGTTCGGTACAATGAGCAGTTCTTC	CATSEGVRYNEQFF
.	TRBV6-2/TRBV6-3	TRBJ1-2	.	TGTGCCAGCAGTTACCCGTACGTGAGGCCCTATGGCTACACCTTC	CASSYPYVRPYGYTF
.	TRBV5-4	TRBJ2-3	many	TGTGCCAGCAGCTCTGACCGAGATACGCAGTATTTT	CASSSDRDTQYF
.	TRBV20-1	TRBJ2-7	once	TGCAGTGCTAGAGATTCATCCAGGGGACCTACTAGCTCCTACGAGCAGTACTTC	CSARDSSRGPTSSYEQYF
.	TRBV28	TRBJ2-2	once	TGTGCCAGCAGTTTGGGGGGAGCGAACACCGGGGAGCTGTTTTTT	CASSLGGANTGELFF
TRBD1	TRBV11-1	TRBJ1-3	many	TGTGCCAGCAGCTTAGAGGGACAGAGGACCAGGCGGTCTGGAAACACCATATATTTT	CASSLEGQRTRRSGNTIYF
TRBD2	TRBV2	TRBJ2-7	once	TGTGCCAGCAGTGAAGCCGGGACTAGCGCCTACGAGCAGTACTTC	CASSEAGTSAYEQYF
TRBD2	TRBV19	TRBJ2-3	many	TGTGCCAGTAGTATGGGGGGAGGGGGCACAGATACGCAGTATTTT	CASSMGGGGTDTQYF
.	TRBV5-6	TRBJ1-4	few	TGTGCCAGCAGCTTGACGGGACAACCTAATGAAAAACTGTTTTTT	CASSLTGQPNEKLFF
.	TRBV24-1	TRBJ1-2	.	TGTGCCACCAGAGAGGGGGCTAACTATGGCTACACCTTC	CATREGANYGYTF
TRBD1	TRBV6-1	TRBJ2-7	many	TGTGCCAGCGGGCACAGGGGTTCCTACGAGCAGTACTTC	CASGHRGSYEQYF
.	TRBV11-1	TRBJ2-5	once	TGTGCCAGCAGCCTCGTCCGAAGACCTAAAGAGACCCAGTACTTC	CASSLVRRPKETQYF
.	TRBV16	TRBJ1-1	.	TGTGCCAGCAGCTTACGACAGGACATGAACACTGAAGCTTTCTTT	CASSLRQDMNTEAFF
.	TRBV2	TRBJ1-4	.	TGTGCCAGCCTCAACGACAGGACTAATGAAAAACTGTTTTTT	CASLNDRTNEKLFF
.	TRBV9	TRBJ1-1	many	TGTGCCAGCCAAGGACCGAACACTGAAGCTTTCTTT	CASQGPNTEAFF
.	TRBV7-3	TRBJ2-2	many	TGTGCCAGCAGTCCAGAGGCCGGGGTTGCCGGGGAGCTGTTTTTT	CASSPEAGVAGELFF
TRBD2	TRBV5-1	TRBJ2-3	.	TGCGCCAGCAGCCGGGAGGGAGCCAGGTCAGATACGCAGTATTTT	CASSREGARSDTQYF
.	TRBV27	TRBJ1-6	.	TGTGCCAGCAGTCCCAGGACTGTTGTCCAGAGCTCCTATAATTCACCCCTCCACTTT	CASSPRTVVQSSYNSPLHF
.	TRBV12-3/TRBV12-4	TRBJ1-6	.	TGTGCCAGCAGCAGACAGGATAATAATTCACCCCTCCACTTT	CASSRQDNNSPLHF
.	TRBV24-1	TRBJ2-1	.	TGTGCCACCAGTGATACTCGCGGTCCCTACAATGAGCAGTTCTTC	CATSDTRGPYNEQFF
TRBD2	TRBV5-1	TRBJ2-3	many	TGCGCCAGCAGCTTGTTCCCTGGCGGGGGGGGCACAGATACGCAGTATTTT	CASSLFPGGGGTDTQYF
TRBD2	TRBV5-1	TRBJ2-3	many	TGCGCCAGCAGGGGACTAGCGGGAGTAGGGGATACGCAGTATTTT	CASRGLAGVGDTQYF
TRBD2	TRBV10-2	TRBJ2-7	.	TGCGCCAGCAGTGCCGGACTAGCGGGATCTTGGGGATACGAGCAGTACTTC	CASSAGLAGSWGYEQYF
.	TRBV15	TRBJ1-2	.	TGTGCCACCAGCAGTTTATATGGCTACACCTTC	CATSSLYGYTF
TRBD2	TRBV20-1	TRBJ2-1	.	TGCAGTGCTGTCTCCCCTTCTAGCGGTCTCTCCTACAATGAGCAGTTCTTC	CSAVSPSSGLSYNEQFF
.	TRBV20-1	TRBJ2-1	few	TGCAGTGCTAGGCGTCAAGACGATGAGCAGTTCTTC	CSARRQDDEQFF
.	TRBV19	TRBJ2-1	many	TGTGCCAGTAGAGCTGACAGCTACAATGAGCAGTTCTTC	CASRADSYNEQFF
TRBD1	TRBV19	TRBJ2-3	many	TGTGCCAGTAGTATAGGGACAGGGGCCACAGATACGCAGTATTTT	CASSIGTGATDTQYF
TRBD2	TRBV6-1	TRBJ2-1	many	TGTGCCAGCAGTCTAACTAGCGGAGCCTACAATGAGCAGTTCTTC	CASSLTSGAYNEQFF
TRBD1	TRBV4-1	TRBJ1-5	many	TGCGCCAGCAGCCATTCGACAGGGGTGATGCAGCCCCAGCATTTT	CASSHSTGVMQPQHF
TRBD2	TRBV20-1	TRBJ2-1	many	TGCAGTGCTCGGACTAGCGGACAGAGGGGCAATGAGCAGTTCTTC	CSARTSGQRGNEQFF
.	TRBV10-2	TRBJ2-1	.	TGCGCCAGCAAAGGGGGATCCTACAATGAGCAGTTCTTC	CASKGGSYNEQFF
TRBD1	TRBV10-2	TRBJ2-1	many	TGCGCCAGCAGCGGACAGGGCACCTACAATGAGCAGTTCTTC	CASSGQGTYNEQFF
TRBD1	TRBV5-3	TRBJ2-5	.	TGTGCCAGCAGCTTGGACAGGGGGGCGGAGACCCAGTACTTC	CASSLDRGAETQYF
.	TRBV10-3	TRBJ1-1	few	TGTGCCATCAGCCTTACAGGGACGAACACTGAAGCTTTCTTT	CAISLTGTNTEAFF
.	TRBV29-1	TRBJ1-1	.	TGCAGCGTCGAATTACAGGGAGTCGGCACTGAAGCTTTCTTT	CSVELQGVGTEAFF
.	TRBV7-6	TRBJ2-7	.	TGTGCCAGCAGCTGGTCGCGGGACGAGCAGTACTTC	CASSWSRDEQYF
.	TRBV20-1	TRBJ1-4	.	TGCAGTGTCGCTTCGGGTGAAAAACTGTTTTTT	CSVASGEKLFF
.	TRBV5-6	TRBJ2-7	many	TGTGCCAGCAGGAAGAGCAGTACGTACGAGCAGTACTTC	CASRKSSTYEQYF
.	TRBV3-1	TRBJ1-2	.	TGTGCCAGCAGCCAAGAGGCGCACCGGAACTATGGCTACACCTTC	CASSQEAHRNYGYTF
.	TRBV2	TRBJ1-3	.	TGTGCCAGCAGCACTAGGCAGCTGGGGGGAAACACCATATATTTT	CASSTRQLGGNTIYF
TRBD2	TRBV5-1	TRBJ2-1	.	TGCGCCAGCAGCTTGGCCCAGTATAGCGGGAGGTGGAATGAGCAGTTCTTC	CASSLAQYSGRWNEQFF
TRBD1	TRBV19	TRBJ1-3	many	TGTGCCAGTAGTCCGGACAGGGGGAACACCATATATTTT	CASSPDRGNTIYF
.	TRBV12-3/TRBV12-4	TRBJ1-5	many	TGTGCCAGCAGTTTTAGGCAGGGTGGCCAGCCCCAGCATTTT	CASSFRQGGQPQHF
.	TRBV6-1	TRBJ1-1	few	TGTGCCAGCGGTCTACGGGGAGAGAACACTGAAGCTTTCTTT	CASGLRGENTEAFF
.	TRBV3-1	TRBJ1-5	.	TGTGCCAGCAGCCAAGATAAGGCCAGGGGCTCGGGACAGCCCCAGCATTTT	CASSQDKARGSGQPQHF
.	TRBV28	TRBJ1-5	few	TGTGCCAGCAGTTTAGAGGGGCCCCAGCATTTT	CASSLEGPQHF
TRBD1	TRBV15	TRBJ2-5	.	TGTGCCACCAGCAGAAACAGGGGGCCAGAGACCCAGTACTTC	CATSRNRGPETQYF
TRBD2	TRBV10-1	TRBJ2-7	.	TGCGCCAGCAGCCAACCCGAGCGACTAGCGGGAGACGAGCAGTACTTC	CASSQPERLAGDEQYF
.	TRBV7-2	TRBJ2-7	.	TGTGCCAGCAGCGTCGGGAGATCCTACGAGCAGTACTTC	CASSVGRSYEQYF
.	TRBV7-9	TRBJ2-1	many	TGTGCCAGCAGCCTATATTCCGGTGAGCAGTTCTTC	CASSLYSGEQFF
.	TRBV19	TRBJ2-2	.	TGTGCCAGTAGTAGTCGTGGGGGTAACGGAAAAACCGGGGAGCTGTTTTTT	CASSSRGGNGKTGELFF
.	TRBV7-9	TRBJ1-1	.	TGTGCCAGCAGCTTATGGGGGGGCGATGGCACTGAAGCTTTCTTT	CASSLWGGDGTEAFF
TRBD1	TRBV14	TRBJ1-1	many	TGTGCCAGCAGCCCGACCGGGACAGGGAACACTGAAGCTTTCTTT	CASSPTGTGNTEAFF
.	TRBV2	TRBJ1-6	.	TGTGCCAGCAGGCTTCGGAGCGCAGATAATTCACCCCTCCACTTT	CASRLRSADNSPLHF